The 7 T cell receptor beta chains given below trace back to one sample, sequenced in a study of blood T cell repertoires in COVID-19. Profiled with immunoSEQ multiplex PCR; TCRdb holds only in-frame clones, not every one. The table records roughly 150,000 clones, around 81% of them present only once. Material for sequencing was peripheral blood. These receptors were collected from a man aged 55 to 70 with active or convalescent COVID-19.

The chain combines TRBV19 with TRBJ2-5; D possibly corresponds to TRBD1 (6 bases). This CDR3 comprises 13 residues. CDR1 is LNHDA and CDR2 is SQIVND in the germline V gene (reference sequence). The V gene lost 5 bases and the J gene lost 2 bases, with 9 bases spanning the gap. As DNA, the CDR3 is TGTGCCAGTAGTGGGACACATCAAGAGACCCAGTACTTC. It codes for CASSGTHQETQYF.

The gene calls are TRBV5-1 and TRBJ1-6; 8 bases are a match to TRBD1. The CDR3 spans 15 residues. Germline V lookup: CDR1 SGHRS, CDR2 YFSETQ. Trimming at V came to 4 bases and at J to 8 bases, leaving 8 bases not matched to a gene. CDR3 DNA sequence: TGCGCCAGCAGCGCGGACAGGGCGGGGTATTCACCCCTCCACTTT. Its protein product is CASSADRAGYSPLHF. Using reference TRBV5-1 and TRBJ1-6 for the parts outside the CDR3, the full variable domain is KAGVTQTPRYLIKTRGQQVTLSCSPISGHRSVSWYQQTPGQGLQFLFEYFSETQRNKGNFPGRFSGRQFSNSRSEMNVSTLELGDSALYLCASSADRAGYSPLHFGNGTRLTVT.

V usage is TRBV5-1 and J usage is TRBJ2-3, with D tentatively TRBD1 (6 bases). CDR3 length: 16 amino acids. V was trimmed by 7 bases and J by 3 bases, leaving 21 bases between them. Germline lookup yields CDR1 SGHRS and CDR2 YFSETQ. CDR3 bases: TGCGCCAGCGCCTCCCGGGTACAGGGCTCGACAGATACGCAGTATTTT. Translation gives CASASRVQGSTDTQYF.

This clone was found once. This sequence joins TRBV28 and TRBJ2-5; 10 bases map to TRBD2. With V trimmed by 3 bases and J by 4 bases, 8 bases remained unmatched. Germline CDR1 MDHEN, CDR2 SYDVKM. The CDR3 consists of 16 residues. DNA for the CDR3: TGTGCCAGCAGTTTGGGGGGACTAGCGATACGAGAGACCCAGTACTTC. Protein sequence: CASSLGGLAIRETQYF.

DNA for the CDR3: TGCGCCAGCAGCGGCAGGGCGGGGGATACGCAGTATTTT. It translates to CASSGRAGDTQYF. The chain couples TRBV5-1 to TRBJ2-3; possibly TRBD2 for D (6 bases). The ends were cut back, 4 bases at V and 6 bases at J, with 12 bases in the middle. CDR1 SGHRS and CDR2 YFSETQ come from the germline V gene. The CDR3 is 13 amino acids.

The chain joins TRBV14 to TRBJ2-7, with TRBD2 identical over 10 bases. This CDR3 has 16 residues. V shed 4 bases and J 5 bases; nucleotides not matched to a gene: 11. Germline CDR1 SGHDN, CDR2 FVKESK. The CDR3 sequence is CASSPMGVAGGHEQYF. The CDR3 bases are TGTGCCAGCAGCCCCATGGGGGTAGCGGGAGGCCACGAGCAGTACTTC.

The CDR3 region is CASSYGMGSGNSPLHF. The CDR3 coding sequence is TGTGCCAGCAGTTACGGCATGGGTTCGGGTAATTCACCCCTCCACTTT. The chain is built from TRBV6-5 and TRBJ1-6; the D is unclear. Trimming took 2 bases from V and 6 from J, leaving 14 bases between them. Per germline, CDR1 MNHEY and CDR2 SVGAGI. The CDR3 contains 16 residues.